One and the same sample provided the 21 T cell receptor beta chains below, sequenced in a study of neurological immune-mediated disorders. Each CDR3 protein is one row after TCRdb ran MiXCR on the 5' RACE reads. Of 25,000 to 30,000 distinct CDR3 sequences detected, approximately 6.6% appear once; the ten largest clones hold 9%. The sample comprised PBMCs. The receptors come from a woman aged 45-60 years in good health.

This clonotype was detected ten times or more. The chain uses TRBV12-3 or TRBV12-4 and TRBJ1-1; D is unclear. CDR3 length: 14 residues. Trimming removed 3 bases at V and 4 bases at J, with 12 bases between. The CDR3 loop is CASSFYWGSTEAFF. CDR3 in DNA: TGTGCCAGCAGTTTTTATTGGGGATCCACTGAAGCTTTCTTT.

This clonotype occurred many times. The V and J genes are TRBV4-2 and TRBJ2-7, with TRBD1 matching over 10 bases. This CDR3 region has 14 residues. The germline V gene encodes CDR1 LGHNA and CDR2 YNFKEQ. The junction had 4 bases not matched to a gene; V was cut back by 3 bases and J by 5 bases. CDR3 sequence (DNA): TGTGCCAGCAGCCAGATGGGACAGGGGAACGAGCAGTACTTC. Amino acid sequence: CASSQMGQGNEQYF.

This chain connects TRBV3-1 to TRBJ2-1, with 7 bases fitting TRBD2. V was pared by 3 bases and J by 10 bases, with 3 bases of the junction left unmatched. Germline lookup yields CDR1 LGHDT and CDR2 YNNKEL (reference sequence). The CDR3 length is 12 residues. The CDR3 region is CASSHAGEEQFF. For the CDR3, the DNA is TGTGCCAGCAGCCACGCGGGAGAGGAGCAGTTCTTC.

This clonotype was seen many times. V usage is TRBV11-2 and J usage is TRBJ1-1; D gene unclear. V lost 0 bases and J 0 bases, leaving 8 bases between the germline ends. The CDR3 length is 15 residues. Germline V CDR1 and CDR2: SGHAT, FQNNGV. CDR3 region: CASSLEAGMNTEAFF. The DNA for the CDR3 is TGTGCCAGCAGCTTAGAGGCTGGGATGAACACTGAAGCTTTCTTT.

This clonotype was recorded at least ten times. The CDR3 bases are TGCAGTGCTAGGGCAGGCGACTATGGCTACACCTTC. The encoded protein is CSARAGDYGYTF. The chain combines TRBV20-1 with TRBJ1-2; no firm D call. CDR3 length: 12 residues. Trimming stripped 3 bases from V and 3 bases from J, with 8 bases between. Germline V gives CDR1 DFQATT, CDR2 SNEGSKA (reference sequence).

This clonotype was seen many times. The chain recombines TRBV5-1 with TRBJ1-2, with D perhaps TRBD1 (5 bases). Per the germline V gene, CDR1 is SGHRS and CDR2 is YFSETQ. This CDR3 has 15 amino acids. Between the trimmed V and J ends, which lost 4 bases and 4 bases, there was a span of 17 bases. The CDR3 DNA is TGCGCCAGCAGCCTCCAGGGAGAGGTACGCTATGGCTACACCTTC. Amino acid sequence: CASSLQGEVRYGYTF.

Worth noting for this clonotype: The limits of the CDR3 on the DNA are not certain, so only TCRdb's listed CDR3 is given. The chain has TRBV7-9 and TRBJ2-1; TRBD1, the table's D call, lacks a check against the DNA. Both ends counted, the CDR3 spans 21 residues. The germline V gene has CDR1 SEHNR and CDR2 FQNEAQ (reference sequence). The CDR3 loop reads CASSFYICSAQTPGHNNEQFF.

This clonotype was seen at least ten times. The CDR3 spells CAISEEGNTQYF. DNA for the CDR3: TGTGCCATCAGTGAGGAAGGGAATACGCAGTATTTT. The rearrangement joins TRBV10-3 to TRBJ2-3; the D is unclear. This CDR3 spans 12 amino acids. Trimming cost V 2 bases and J 7 bases, with 7 bases left between them. Germline V gene lookup returns CDR1 ENHRY and CDR2 SYGVKD.

This clonotype was detected many times. The chain uses TRBV5-1 and TRBJ2-1; tentatively, D is TRBD2 (5 bases). The CDR3 extends over 16 amino acids. Germline assignment: CDR1 SGHRS and CDR2 YFSETQ. Between the trimmed V and J ends, which lost 1 base and 7 bases, there was a span of 18 bases. CDR3: CASSLPKGPWENEQFF. The CDR3 bases are TGCGCCAGCAGCTTGCCCAAGGGCCCCTGGGAGAATGAGCAGTTCTTC.

This clonotype was observed many times. The V and J genes are TRBV6-5 and TRBJ1-6; 9 positions match TRBD1. CDR1 and CDR2 (germline): MNHEY, SVGAGI. CDR3 length: 14 residues. The J segment lost 10 bases and the V segment lost 5 bases, leaving 6 bases of the junction unmatched. The chain's CDR3 is CASSRTGERSPLHF. Written as DNA, the CDR3 is TGTGCCAGCAGTAGGACAGGGGAGAGGTCACCCCTCCACTTT.

This clonotype has ten or more counts. The chain combines TRBV12-3 or TRBV12-4 with TRBJ2-7, with 8 bases identical to TRBD1. CDR3 length: 15 residues. The V segment lost 6 bases and the J segment 1 base; nucleotides outside the gene matches: 8. The CDR3 sequence is CASSKGTGLSYEQYF. The DNA for the CDR3 is TGTGCCAGCAGCAAAGGGACAGGCCTTTCCTACGAGCAGTACTTC.

Many counts were recorded for this clonotype. V gene TRBV20-1 combines with J gene TRBJ2-5; 7 bases line up with TRBD2. The CDR3 is 15 amino acids. Per the germline V gene, CDR1 is DFQATT and CDR2 is SNEGSKA (reference sequence). The J segment lost 5 bases and the V segment lost 6 bases, leaving 15 bases of the junction unmatched. Here the CDR3 reads CSAERAGVGSETQYF. The CDR3 DNA sequence: TGCAGTGCCGAACGGGCGGGAGTGGGTTCGGAGACCCAGTACTTC.

In its sample, this clonotype was seen many times. This rearrangement joins TRBV20-1 to TRBJ1-2; D uncertain. Germline V gene sequence: CDR1 DFQATT, CDR2 SNEGSKA (reference sequence). Deletions cut 2 bases from V and 6 bases from J, with 19 bases between. This CDR3 is built from 15 residues. In DNA, the CDR3 is TGCAGTGCTAGACCGACGGGAGGGTTCGAACATGGCTACACCTTC. It specifies CSARPTGGFEHGYTF.

This clonotype was seen repeatedly, ten times or more. The genes are TRBV10-3 and TRBJ2-4; a weak D match, TRBD1 (6 bases). V shed 3 bases and J shed 0 bases, with 9 bases lying between them. The CDR3 consists of 15 residues. Germline assignment: CDR1 ENHRY and CDR2 SYGVKD. The CDR3 loop is CAISEQGEAKNIQYF. The DNA for the CDR3 is TGTGCCATCAGTGAACAGGGAGAAGCCAAAAACATTCAGTACTTC.

This clonotype has a count of ten or more. This sequence joins TRBV6-5 and TRBJ1-2; D is undetermined. Germline V gene data show CDR1 as MNHEY and CDR2 as SVGAGI. This CDR3 comprises 14 residues. Trimming removed 8 bases from V and 6 bases from J, with 19 bases in between. CDR3 DNA sequence: TGTGCCAGCCTGGGAGACGGCGGAGGAGATGGCTACACCTTC. Its translation is CASLGDGGGDGYTF.

This clonotype was picked up many times. The CDR3 region is CASSRPPRDTEAFF. The CDR3 nucleotides are TGTGCCAGCAGCAGGCCTCCTAGGGACACTGAAGCTTTCTTT. The chain joins TRBV9 to TRBJ1-1; D gene ambiguous. The CDR3 spans 14 residues. CDR1 is SGDLS, CDR2 YYNGEE, per germline. The V and J ends lost 4 bases and 3 bases respectively, with 13 bases between them. The whole variable domain, remainder taken from reference TRBV9 and TRBJ1-1, is DSGVTQTPKHLITATGQRVTLRCSPRSGDLSVYWYQQSLDQGLQFLIQYYNGEERAKGNILERFSAQQFPDLHSELNLSSLELGDSALYFCASSRPPRDTEAFFGQGTRLTVV.

There are many counts of this clonotype. The chain combines TRBV7-2 with TRBJ2-5; D call uncertain. CDR3 length: 13 residues. Trimming removed 5 bases at V and 4 bases at J, with 11 bases between. Germline values: CDR1 SGHTA, CDR2 FQGNSA. The CDR3 reads CASSRSDLETQYF. CDR3 DNA sequence: TGTGCCAGCAGCCGTTCGGACCTAGAGACCCAGTACTTC. The full variable domain, its missing parts supplied by reference TRBV7-2 and TRBJ2-5, is GAGVSQSPSNKVTEKGKDVELRCDPISGHTALYWYRQSLGQGLEFLIYFQGNSAPDKSGLPSDRFSAERTGGSVSTLTIQRTQQEDSAVYLCASSRSDLETQYFGPGTRLLVL.

This clonotype was detected many times. The CDR3 protein is CATSRDKYLGAGVGEQFF. DNA of the CDR3: TGTGCCACCAGCAGAGATAAATATTTAGGGGCCGGGGTAGGTGAGCAGTTCTTC. This chain connects TRBV15 to TRBJ2-1, with D tentatively TRBD1 or TRBD2 (5 bases each). This CDR3 region has 18 residues. V shed 0 bases and J shed 9 bases, with 24 bases lying between them. Germline V gene sequence: CDR1 LNHNV, CDR2 YYDKDF (reference sequence).

In this sample, this clonotype turned up many times. The V gene is TRBV5-6, the J gene TRBJ1-1; D not resolved. Trimming removed 2 bases at V and 1 base at J, with 15 bases between. The CDR3 sequence is 16 residues long. The germline V gene encodes CDR1 SGHDT and CDR2 YYEEEE. CDR3 protein: CASSFSLGQTNTEAFF. The CDR3 DNA follows: TGTGCCAGCAGCTTCTCCCTGGGCCAGACGAACACTGAAGCTTTCTTT.

There are many counts of this clonotype. V is TRBV7-2 and J is TRBJ1-2; D gene ambiguous. V was pared by 1 base and J by 3 bases, with 6 bases between. Germline loops: CDR1 SGHTA, CDR2 FQGNSA. The CDR3 has 13 residues. Here the CDR3 reads CASSLVGDYGYTF. The CDR3 DNA follows: TGTGCCAGCAGCTTAGTCGGGGACTATGGCTACACCTTC.

This clonotype was found many times. This chain uses TRBV7-2 with TRBJ1-5; D gene ambiguous. The germline V and J ends were trimmed by 5 bases and 3 bases, with 11 bases remaining between them. Germline loops: CDR1 SGHTA, CDR2 FQGNSA. The CDR3 runs 14 residues. The CDR3 coding sequence is TGTGCCAGCAGCCCCGCCGTCGTCAATCAGCCCCAGCATTTT. Protein product: CASSPAVVNQPQHF.